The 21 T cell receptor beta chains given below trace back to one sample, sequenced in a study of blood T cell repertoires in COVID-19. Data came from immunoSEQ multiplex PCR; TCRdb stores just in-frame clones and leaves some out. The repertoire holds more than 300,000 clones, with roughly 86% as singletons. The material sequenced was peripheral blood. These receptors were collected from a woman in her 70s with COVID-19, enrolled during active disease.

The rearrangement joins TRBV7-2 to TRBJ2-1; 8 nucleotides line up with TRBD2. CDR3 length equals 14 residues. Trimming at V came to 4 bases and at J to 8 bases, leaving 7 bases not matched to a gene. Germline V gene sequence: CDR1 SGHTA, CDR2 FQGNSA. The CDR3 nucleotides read TGTGCCAGCAGCTCTAACGGGGGGGTGGATGAGCAGTTCTTC. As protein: CASSSNGGVDEQFF.

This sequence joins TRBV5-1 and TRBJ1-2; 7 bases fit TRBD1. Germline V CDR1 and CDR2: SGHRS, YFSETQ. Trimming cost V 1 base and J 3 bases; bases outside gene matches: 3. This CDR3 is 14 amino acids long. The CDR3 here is CASSLIQGDYGYTF. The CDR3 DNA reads TGCGCCAGCAGCTTGATTCAGGGGGACTATGGCTACACCTTC.

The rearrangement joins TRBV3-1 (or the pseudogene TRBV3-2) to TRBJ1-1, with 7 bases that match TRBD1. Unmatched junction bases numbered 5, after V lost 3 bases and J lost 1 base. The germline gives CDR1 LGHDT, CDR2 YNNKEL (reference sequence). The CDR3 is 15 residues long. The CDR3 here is CASSHHGTENTEAFF. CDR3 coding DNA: TGTGCCAGCAGCCACCACGGGACAGAGAACACTGAAGCTTTCTTT.

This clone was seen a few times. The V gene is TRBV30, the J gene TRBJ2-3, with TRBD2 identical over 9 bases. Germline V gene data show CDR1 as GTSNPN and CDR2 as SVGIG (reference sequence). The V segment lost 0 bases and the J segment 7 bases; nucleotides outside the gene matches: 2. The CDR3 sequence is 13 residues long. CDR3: CAWSVSGGNTQYF. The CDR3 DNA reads TGTGCCTGGAGTGTAAGCGGGGGGAATACGCAGTATTTT.

The CDR3 here is CASSFRQGDNSPLHF. DNA of the CDR3: TGTGCCAGCAGCTTTCGACAGGGCGATAATTCACCCCTCCACTTT. V is TRBV5-4 and J is TRBJ1-6; 7 nucleotides line up with TRBD1. The germline V gene has CDR1 SGHNT and CDR2 YYREEE (reference sequence). Losses at the gene ends were 2 bases for V and 5 bases for J; bases not matched to a gene: 4. This CDR3 comprises 15 residues. The full variable domain, with the rest looked up from reference TRBV5-4 and TRBJ1-6, is ETGVTQSPTHLIKTRGQQVTLRCSSQSGHNTVSWYQQALGQGPQFIFQYYREEENGRGNFPPRFSGLQFPNYSSELNVNALELDDSALYLCASSFRQGDNSPLHFGNGTRLTVT.

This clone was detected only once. The CDR3 DNA sequence: TGTGCCAGCAGAACTGTAGACAGCCCTGGAAACACCATATATTTT. This codes for CASRTVDSPGNTIYF. This chain links TRBV7-8 with TRBJ1-3; possible D gene TRBD1, 5 bases. Trimming shortened V by 6 bases and J by 2 bases, and 14 bases separated the two germline ends. Germline V gives CDR1 SGHVS, CDR2 FQNEAQ. CDR3 length: 15 amino acids.

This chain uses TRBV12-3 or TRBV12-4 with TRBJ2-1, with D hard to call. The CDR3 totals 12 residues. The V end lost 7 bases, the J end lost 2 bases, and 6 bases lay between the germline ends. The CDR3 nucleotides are TGTGCCAGCACCTTAACCTACAATGAGCAGTTCTTC. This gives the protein CASTLTYNEQFF.

CDR3 DNA: TGTGCCTGGAGTGTAAAGGGGGGGGCCCTCCTACCCCTCCACTTT. Translating it yields CAWSVKGGALLPLHF. The rearrangement links TRBV30 to TRBJ1-6; D might be TRBD1 (6 bases). This CDR3 has 15 residues. Trimming removed 0 bases at V and 12 bases at J, with 18 bases between. Germline-derived CDR1 and CDR2 are GTSNPN and SVGIG (reference sequence).

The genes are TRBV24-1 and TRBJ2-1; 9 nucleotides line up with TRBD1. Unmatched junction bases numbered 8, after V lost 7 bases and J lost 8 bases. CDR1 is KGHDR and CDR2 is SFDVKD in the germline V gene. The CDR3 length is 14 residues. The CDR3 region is CATRGQGSAYEQFF. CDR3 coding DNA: TGTGCCACCAGGGGACAGGGATCTGCCTATGAGCAGTTCTTC.

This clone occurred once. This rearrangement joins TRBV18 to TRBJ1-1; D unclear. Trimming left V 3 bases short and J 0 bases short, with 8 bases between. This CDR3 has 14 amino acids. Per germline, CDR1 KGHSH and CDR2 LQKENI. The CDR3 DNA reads TGTGCCAGCTCACCTGGCCTCATGAACACTGAAGCTTTCTTT. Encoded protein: CASSPGLMNTEAFF.

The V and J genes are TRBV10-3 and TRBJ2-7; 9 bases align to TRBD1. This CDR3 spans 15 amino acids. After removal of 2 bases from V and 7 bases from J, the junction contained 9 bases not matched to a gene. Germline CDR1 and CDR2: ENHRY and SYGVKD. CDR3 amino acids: CAISETGQGIGEQYF. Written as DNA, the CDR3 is TGTGCCATCAGTGAGACCGGACAGGGGATCGGAGAGCAGTACTTC.

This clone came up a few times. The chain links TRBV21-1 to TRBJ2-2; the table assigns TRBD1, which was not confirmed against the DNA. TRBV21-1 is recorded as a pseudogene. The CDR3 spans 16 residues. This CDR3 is CASSKDRGQDTGELFF. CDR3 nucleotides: TGTGCCAGCAGCAAGGACAGGGGGCAGGACACCGGGGAGCTGTTTTTT.

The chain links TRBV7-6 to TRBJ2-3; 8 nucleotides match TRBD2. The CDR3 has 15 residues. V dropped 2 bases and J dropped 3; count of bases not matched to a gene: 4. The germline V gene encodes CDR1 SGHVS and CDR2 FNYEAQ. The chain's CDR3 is CASSLTGGATDTQYF. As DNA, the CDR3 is TGTGCCAGCAGCTTAACCGGGGGGGCAACAGATACGCAGTATTTT.

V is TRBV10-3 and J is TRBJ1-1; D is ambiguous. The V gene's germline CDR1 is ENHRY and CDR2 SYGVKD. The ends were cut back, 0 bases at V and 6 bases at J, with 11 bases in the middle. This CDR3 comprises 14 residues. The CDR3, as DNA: TGTGCCATCAGTGAGTCACGGGGAGTCGCTGAAGCTTTCTTT. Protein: CAISESRGVAEAFF.

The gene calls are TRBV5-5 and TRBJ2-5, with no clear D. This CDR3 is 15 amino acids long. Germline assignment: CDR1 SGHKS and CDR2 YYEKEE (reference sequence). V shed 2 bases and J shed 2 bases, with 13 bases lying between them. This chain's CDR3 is CASSLHTFEQETQYF. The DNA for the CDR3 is TGTGCCAGCAGCTTACACACCTTTGAACAAGAGACCCAGTACTTC.

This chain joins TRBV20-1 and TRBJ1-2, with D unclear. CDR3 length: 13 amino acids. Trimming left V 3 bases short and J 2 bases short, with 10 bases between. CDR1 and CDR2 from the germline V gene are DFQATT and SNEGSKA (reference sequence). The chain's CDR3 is CSASNSLNYGYTF. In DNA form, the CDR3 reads TGCAGTGCTAGTAACAGTTTGAACTATGGCTACACCTTC.

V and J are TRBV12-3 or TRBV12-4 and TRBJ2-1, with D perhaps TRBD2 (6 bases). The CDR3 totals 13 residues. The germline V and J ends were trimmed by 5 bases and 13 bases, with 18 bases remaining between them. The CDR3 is CASSTSQASPQFF. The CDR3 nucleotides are TGTGCCAGCAGTACTAGCCAAGCCTCTCCCCAGTTCTTC.

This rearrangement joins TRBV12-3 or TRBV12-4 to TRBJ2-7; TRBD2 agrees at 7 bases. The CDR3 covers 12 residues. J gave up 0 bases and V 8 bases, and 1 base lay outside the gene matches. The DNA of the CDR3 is TGTGCCAGCCGCGGGAGCTCCTACGAGCAGTACTTC. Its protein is CASRGSSYEQYF.

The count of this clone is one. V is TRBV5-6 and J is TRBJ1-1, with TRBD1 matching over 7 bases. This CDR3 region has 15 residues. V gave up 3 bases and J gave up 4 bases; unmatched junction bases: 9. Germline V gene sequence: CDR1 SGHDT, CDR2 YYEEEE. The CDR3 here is CASSYEGGAGTEAFF. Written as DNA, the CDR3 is TGTGCCAGCAGCTACGAAGGGGGCGCGGGCACTGAAGCTTTCTTT.

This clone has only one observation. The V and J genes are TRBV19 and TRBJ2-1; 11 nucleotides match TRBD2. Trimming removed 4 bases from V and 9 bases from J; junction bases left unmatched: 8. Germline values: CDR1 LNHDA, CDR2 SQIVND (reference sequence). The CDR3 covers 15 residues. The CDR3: CASSSSLAGGIEQFF. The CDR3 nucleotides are TGTGCCAGTAGTAGTAGTCTAGCGGGGGGCATTGAGCAGTTCTTC.

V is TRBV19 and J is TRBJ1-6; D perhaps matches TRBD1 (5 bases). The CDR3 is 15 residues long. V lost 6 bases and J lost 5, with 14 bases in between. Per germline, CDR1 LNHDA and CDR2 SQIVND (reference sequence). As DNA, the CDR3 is TGTGCCAGTAGAACCAGGGCTTCGGATAATTCACCCCTCCACTTT. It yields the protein CASRTRASDNSPLHF.